Listed here is a single T cell receptor (beta chain). The CDR3 covers 17 residues. The V gene lost 0 bases and the J gene lost 5 bases, with 16 bases spanning the gap. In germline, CDR1 is LNHNV, CDR2 YYDKDF (reference sequence). This sample is part of a study of blood T cell repertoires in COVID-19. Study-level background: COVID-19 samples collected from the United States, Italy and Spain covered acute and convalescent phases. In each case, the material was cDNA or gDNA derived from T cells, B-cell-depleted T cells, or PBMCs.

Methods used by the authors: Reference gene primers were amplified, and this amplification served to estimate nucleated cell counts. Assay: immunoSEQ multiplex PCR; the TCRdb copy retains only in-frame clones and omits some. The DNA gave D and trimming, while V, J and clone size come from that table. The sample lists under 110,000 clones, around 85% occurring once. The chain carries TRBV15 and TRBJ1-4; D ambiguous. This clonotype was obtained from a woman aged 70 to 79 with active or convalescent COVID-19. Material for sequencing was peripheral blood. CDR3 region: CATSRDLPTQTNEKLFF. CDR3 nucleotides: TGTGCCACCAGCAGAGATTTACCTACACAGACGAATGAAAAACTGTTTTTT.